This is a list of T cell receptor beta chains from one sample in a study of cytomegalovirus exposure and HLA in healthy donors. Profiled with immunoSEQ multiplex PCR; TCRdb holds only in-frame clones, not every one. This sample has under 95,000 clones, with roughly 75% found just once. Sequenced sample: PBMCs. The receptors here all came from a male donor in good health and CMV-seronegative. The conserved cysteine and the conserved F or W are not part of the CDR3 here.

V | CDR3
TRBV18 | ASSPPDSGYGYT
TRBV19 | ASSPQGAYEQY
TRBV27 | ASSSPPGRGGKLF
TRBV5-6 | ASSLVISVPYNEQF
TRBV28 | AAGEAGATDTQY
TRBV7-3 | ASSSTSGRYNEQF
TRBV27 | ASSLSWREWDTQY
TRBV7-6 | ASSLGTQGVNQPQH
TRBV6-1 | ASSRGQAREQY
TRBV10-3 | AISEETGGGGANVLT
TRBV7-2 | ASSGQGRNQPQH
TRBV7-9 | ASSSRTGLNEKLF
TRBV19 | ASSRGRQGTGELF
TRBV7-9 | ASSLGTGLDNEQF
TRBV11-2 | ASSFLSGAISYNEQF
TRBV13 | ASSFGTNNNEQF
TRBV21-1 | ASRDRGTYEQY
TRBV29-1 | SGRDRGTTEAF
TRBV7-6 | ASKPAGGLEETQY
TRBV19 | ASSSRGPYGYP
TRBV28 | ASSLDRGRAF
TRBV27 | ANRTGGTDSNQPQH
TRBV9 | ASSVGASGEETQY
TRBV21-1 | ASSKAPGQDSPLH
TRBV6-6 | ASSPVEYEKLF
TRBV7-3 | ASSLNGQDNSPLH
TRBV30 | AWKGLPYSPLH
TRBV30 | AWSGPTWSPQQY
TRBV29-1 | SVDPVETQY
TRBV28 | ASSVAGASEF
TRBV5-6 | ASSRDRGRFGKNIQY
TRBV5-6 | ASSLGGPTEAF
TRBV5-1 | ASSLGTGATDTQY
TRBV4-2 | ASSQVGQGGEKLF
TRBV2 | ASSESRVFSGYT
TRBV6-1 | ASSEVRGTEAF
TRBV6-6 | ASQPGQVNQPQH
TRBV7-6 | ASSLARSVNEQY
TRBV6-5 | ASTRGTRGCEQF
TRBV2 | ASSWTEAGQPQH